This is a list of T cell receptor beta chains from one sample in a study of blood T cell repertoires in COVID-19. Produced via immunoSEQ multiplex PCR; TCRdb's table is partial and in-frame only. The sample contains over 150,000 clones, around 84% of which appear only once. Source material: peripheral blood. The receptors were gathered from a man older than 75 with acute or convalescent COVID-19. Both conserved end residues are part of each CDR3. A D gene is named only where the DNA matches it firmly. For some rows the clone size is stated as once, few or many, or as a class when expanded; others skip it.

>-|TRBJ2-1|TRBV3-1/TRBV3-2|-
TGTGCCAGCAGCCAAATACTCGCGAACGGTGAGCAGTTCTTC
CASSQILANGEQFF
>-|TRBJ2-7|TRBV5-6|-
TGTGCCAGCAGCGAATGGAGCAGTTCCAACGAGCAGTACTTC
CASSEWSSSNEQYF
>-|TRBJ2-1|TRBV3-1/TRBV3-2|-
TGTGCCAGCAGCCAAGATGACAGAGAAAATGAGCAGTTCTTC
CASSQDDRENEQFF
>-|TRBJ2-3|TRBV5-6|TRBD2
TGTGCCAGCAGCTTGCTAGCGGGGGGGCCCCAAGATACGCAGTATTTT
CASSLLAGGPQDTQYF
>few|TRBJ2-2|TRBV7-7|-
TGTGCTAGCCCCGCCCGCGGGAAGGGCGGGGAGCTGTTTTTT
CASPARGKGGELFF
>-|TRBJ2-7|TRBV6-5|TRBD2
TGTGCCAGCACTCCGACTAGCGGAGCATCCTACGAGCAGTACTTC
CASTPTSGASYEQYF
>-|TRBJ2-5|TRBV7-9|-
TGTGCCAGCAGCTTGTGGAGCAAGGAGACCCAGTACTTC
CASSLWSKETQYF
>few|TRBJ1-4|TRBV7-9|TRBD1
TGTGCCAGCAGCTTAGGGACAGGGGTCGAAAAACTGTTTTTT
CASSLGTGVEKLFF
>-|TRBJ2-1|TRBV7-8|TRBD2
TGTGCCAGCAGCTTAGGACTAGCGGGGGGGAGCTCCTACAATGAGCAGTTCTTC
CASSLGLAGGSSYNEQFF
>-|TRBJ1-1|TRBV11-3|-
TGTGCCAGCAGCTTAGATTTCCCGGACACTGAAGCTTTCTTT
CASSLDFPDTEAFF
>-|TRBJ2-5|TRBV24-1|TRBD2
TGTGCCACCAGTGATCCCCCTGGGACTAGCGGGGGGGCGGGAGAGACCCAGTACTTC
CATSDPPGTSGGAGETQYF
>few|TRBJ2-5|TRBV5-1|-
TGCGCCAGCTCCCCCGGGACTGAGACCCAGTACTTC
CASSPGTETQYF
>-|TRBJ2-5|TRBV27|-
TGTGCCAGCAGTTTTATTGGGGCGCAGGTAGAGACCCAGTACTTC
CASSFIGAQVETQYF
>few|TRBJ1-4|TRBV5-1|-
TGCGCCAGCAGCTTGATAGCGGGCATTGATGAAAAACTGTTTTTT
CASSLIAGIDEKLFF
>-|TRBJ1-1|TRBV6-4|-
TGTGCCAGCAGTGAACAGGGATTGATGAACACTGAAGCTTTCTTT
CASSEQGLMNTEAFF
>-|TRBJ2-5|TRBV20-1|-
TGCAGCGTCAGGGAAAGAGAGACCCAGTACTTC
CSVRERETQYF
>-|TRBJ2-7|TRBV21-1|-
TGTGCCAGCAGCAAAAACCTAGGCGACTACGAGCAGTACTTC
CASSKNLGDYEQYF
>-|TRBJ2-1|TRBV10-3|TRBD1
TGTGCCATCGGTCCCGGACAGGGCAATGAGCAGTTCTTC
CAIGPGQGNEQFF
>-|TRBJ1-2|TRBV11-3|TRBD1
TGTGCCAGCAGCTTAGGAGGGACAGGGGCGAACTATGGCTACACCTTC
CASSLGGTGANYGYTF
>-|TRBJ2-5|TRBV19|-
TGTGCCAGTAGTATACGGCCAGGGAATCAAGAGACCCAGTACTTC
CASSIRPGNQETQYF
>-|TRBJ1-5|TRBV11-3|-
TGTGCCAGCAGCTTCAGGGGAGGGGATCAGCCCCAGCATTTT
CASSFRGGDQPQHF
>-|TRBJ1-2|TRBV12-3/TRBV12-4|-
TGTGCCAGCAGTAGTGAGGCGGTGTATGGCTACACCTTC
CASSSEAVYGYTF
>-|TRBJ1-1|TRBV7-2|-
TGTGCCAGCAGCCCTGCGGTGAACACTGAAGCTTTCTTT
CASSPAVNTEAFF
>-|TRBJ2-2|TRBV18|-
TGTGCCAGCTCACCACTGGAGGGGACCGGGGAGCTGTTTTTT
CASSPLEGTGELFF
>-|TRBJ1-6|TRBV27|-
TGTGCCAGCGGGGGGGGGAGCTCCTATAATTCACCCCTCCACTTT
CASGGGSSYNSPLHF
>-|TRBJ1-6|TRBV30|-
TGTGCCTGGAAAGTGAGCTCCTATAATTCACCCCTCCACTTT
CAWKVSSYNSPLHF
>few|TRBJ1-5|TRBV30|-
TGTGCCTGGAGTTCAACGGACAACCAGCCCCAGCATTTT
CAWSSTDNQPQHF
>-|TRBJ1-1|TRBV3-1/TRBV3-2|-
TGTGCCAGCAGCCAAGTAGGGGTAATAATGAACACTGAAGCTTTCTTT
CASSQVGVIMNTEAFF
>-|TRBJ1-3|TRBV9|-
TGTGCCAGCAGCGTAGAAGAGTTAAGCTCTGGAAACACCATATATTTT
CASSVEELSSGNTIYF
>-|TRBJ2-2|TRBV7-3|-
TGTGCCAGCAGCTTAACGGACACAGCGAACACCGGGGAGCTGTTTTTT
CASSLTDTANTGELFF
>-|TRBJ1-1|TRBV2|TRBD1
TGTGCCAGCAGTGCCCAGGGGGCTACGAGCACTGAAGCTTTCTTT
CASSAQGATSTEAFF
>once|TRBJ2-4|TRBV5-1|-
TGCGCCAGCAGCGCGGGCCAATCCCTAGCCAAAAACATTCAGTACTTC
CASSAGQSLAKNIQYF
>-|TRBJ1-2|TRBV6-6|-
TGTGCCAGCAGTTTAACCAGTAACTATGGCTACACCTTC
CASSLTSNYGYTF
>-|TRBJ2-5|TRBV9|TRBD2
TGTGCCAGCAGCCCTAGCGGCAGGCTGGCCCAGTACTTC
CASSPSGRLAQYF
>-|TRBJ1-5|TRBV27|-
TGTGCCAGCAGTTTATCGGCGCAGGCCAATCAGCCCCAGCATTTT
CASSLSAQANQPQHF
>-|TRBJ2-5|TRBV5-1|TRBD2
TGCGCCAGCACCGGGACTAGCGGACCCTTCCAAGAGACCCAGTACTTC
CASTGTSGPFQETQYF
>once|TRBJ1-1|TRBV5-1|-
TGCGCCAGCAGCCCACTACTCGGGGGTAAGGCGAACACTGAAGCTTTCTTT
CASSPLLGGKANTEAFF
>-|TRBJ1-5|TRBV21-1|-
TGTGCCAGCAGCAAAACACTGGGGAGTTGGAGCAATCAGCCCCAGCATTTT
CASSKTLGSWSNQPQHF
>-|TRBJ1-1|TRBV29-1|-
TGCAGCGTTGGCCAGGCCCTGAACACTGAAGCTTTCTTT
CSVGQALNTEAFF
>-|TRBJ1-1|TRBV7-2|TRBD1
TGTGCCAGCAGCTTACCCCCGCGGCCAGGGGGCATGAACACTGAAGCTTTCTTT
CASSLPPRPGGMNTEAFF
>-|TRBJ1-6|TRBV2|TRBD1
TGTGCCAGCAGTTCACAGGGGTCGAATTCACCCCTCCACTTT
CASSSQGSNSPLHF
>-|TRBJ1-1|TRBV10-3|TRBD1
TGTGCCATCAGTGCGGACAGGGATCGCACTGAAGCTTTCTTT
CAISADRDRTEAFF
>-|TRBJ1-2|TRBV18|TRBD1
TGTGCCAGCTCACCAAGTCAGGGGGCGCGTTATGGCTACACCTTC
CASSPSQGARYGYTF
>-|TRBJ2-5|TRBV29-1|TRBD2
TGCAGCGCCGCCGCCGGGACGGGGGGGGGAGAGACCCAGTACTTC
CSAAAGTGGGETQYF
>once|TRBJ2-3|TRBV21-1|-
TGTGCCAGCAGCAAAAACCCTATACTAGCGGGGGGCACAGATACGCAGTATTTT
CASSKNPILAGGTDTQYF
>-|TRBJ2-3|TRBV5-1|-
TGCGCCAGCAGCTTGGCCGGGGGAGCGAGCACAGATACGCAGTATTTT
CASSLAGGASTDTQYF
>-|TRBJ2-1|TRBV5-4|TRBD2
TGTGCCAGCAGCTCCATGGGCAGCGGGGAATACAATGAGCAGTTCTTC
CASSSMGSGEYNEQFF
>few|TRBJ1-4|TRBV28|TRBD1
TGTGCCAGCAGACTACCCGGGACAGGGGAGCGAAAACTGTTTTTT
CASRLPGTGERKLFF
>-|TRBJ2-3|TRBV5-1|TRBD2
TGCGCCAGCAGCTTGATGCCTAGCGGGGGGGCCGCTAGCACAGATACGCAGTATTTT
CASSLMPSGGAASTDTQYF
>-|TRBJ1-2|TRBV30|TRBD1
TGTGCCTGGACGGACAGGACTAACTATGGCTACACCTTC
CAWTDRTNYGYTF
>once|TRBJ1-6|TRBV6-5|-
TGTGCCAGCAGTTACGAAACAGGGTTAACCTCACCCCTCCACTTT
CASSYETGLTSPLHF
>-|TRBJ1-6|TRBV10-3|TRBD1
TGTGCCATCAGTGGACAGGGAACTGCCCTCCACTTT
CAISGQGTALHF
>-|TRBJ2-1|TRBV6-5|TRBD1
TGTGCCAGCAGGAGGACAGGGACCTCAAACAATGAGCAGTTCTTC
CASRRTGTSNNEQFF